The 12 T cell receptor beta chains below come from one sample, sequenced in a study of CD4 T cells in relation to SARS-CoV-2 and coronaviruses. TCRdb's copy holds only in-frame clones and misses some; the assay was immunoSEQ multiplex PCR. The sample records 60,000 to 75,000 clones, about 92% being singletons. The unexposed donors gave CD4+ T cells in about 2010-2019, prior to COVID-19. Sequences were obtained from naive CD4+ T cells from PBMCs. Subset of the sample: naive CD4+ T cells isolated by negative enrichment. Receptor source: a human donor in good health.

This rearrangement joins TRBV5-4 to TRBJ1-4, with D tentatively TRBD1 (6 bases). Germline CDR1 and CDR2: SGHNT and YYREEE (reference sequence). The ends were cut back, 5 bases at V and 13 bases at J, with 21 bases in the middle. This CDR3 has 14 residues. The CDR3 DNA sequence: TGTGCCAGCAGTAAACAGGGTTCTTGGGAGCGACTGTTTTTT. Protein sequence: CASSKQGSWERLFF. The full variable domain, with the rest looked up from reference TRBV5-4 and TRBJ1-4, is ETGVTQSPTHLIKTRGQQVTLRCSSQSGHNTVSWYQQALGQGPQFIFQYYREEENGRGNFPPRFSGLQFPNYSSELNVNALELDDSALYLCASSKQGSWERLFFGSGTQLSVL.

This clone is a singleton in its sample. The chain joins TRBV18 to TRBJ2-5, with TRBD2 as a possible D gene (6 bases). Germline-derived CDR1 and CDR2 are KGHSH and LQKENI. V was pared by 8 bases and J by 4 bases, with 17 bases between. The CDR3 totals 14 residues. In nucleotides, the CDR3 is TGTGCCAGCGCAACCCGGGGGTCGGGAGAGACCCAGTACTTC. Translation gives CASATRGSGETQYF. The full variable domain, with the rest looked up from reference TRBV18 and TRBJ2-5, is NAGVMQNPRHLVRRRGQEARLRCSPMKGHSHVYWYRQLPEEGLKFMVYLQKENIIDESGMPKERFSAEFPKEGPSILRIQQVVRGDSAAYFCASATRGSGETQYFGPGTRLLVL.

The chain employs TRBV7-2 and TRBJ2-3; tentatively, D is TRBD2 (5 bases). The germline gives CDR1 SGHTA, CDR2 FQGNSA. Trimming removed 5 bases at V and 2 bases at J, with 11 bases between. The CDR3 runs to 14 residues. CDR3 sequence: CASSQRVDTDTQYF. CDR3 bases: TGTGCCAGCAGCCAGAGGGTAGACACAGATACGCAGTATTTT.

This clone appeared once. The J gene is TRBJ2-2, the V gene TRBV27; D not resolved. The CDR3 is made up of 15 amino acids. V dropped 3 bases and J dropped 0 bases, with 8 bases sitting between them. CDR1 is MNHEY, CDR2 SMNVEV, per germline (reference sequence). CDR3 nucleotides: TGTGCCAGCAGTTTGAGTCTGGCGAACACCGGGGAGCTGTTTTTT. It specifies CASSLSLANTGELFF.

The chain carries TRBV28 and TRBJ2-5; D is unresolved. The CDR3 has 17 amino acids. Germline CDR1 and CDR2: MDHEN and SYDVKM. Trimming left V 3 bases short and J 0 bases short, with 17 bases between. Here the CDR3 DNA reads TGTGCCAGCAGTTTCAGCCTACAGACAACCAACCAAGAGACCCAGTACTTC. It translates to CASSFSLQTTNQETQYF.

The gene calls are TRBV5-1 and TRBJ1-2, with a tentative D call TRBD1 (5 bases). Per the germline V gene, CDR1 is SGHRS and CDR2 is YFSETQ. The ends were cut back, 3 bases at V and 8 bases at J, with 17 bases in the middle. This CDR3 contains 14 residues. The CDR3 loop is CASSWGDRVSGYTF. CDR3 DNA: TGCGCCAGCAGCTGGGGGGACCGGGTGTCAGGCTACACCTTC.

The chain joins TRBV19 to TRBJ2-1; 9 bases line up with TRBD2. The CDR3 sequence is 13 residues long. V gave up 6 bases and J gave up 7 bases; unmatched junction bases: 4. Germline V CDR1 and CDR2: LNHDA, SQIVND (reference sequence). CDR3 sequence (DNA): TGTGCCAGTAGGACTAGCGGCGGAAATGAGCAGTTCTTC. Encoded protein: CASRTSGGNEQFF.

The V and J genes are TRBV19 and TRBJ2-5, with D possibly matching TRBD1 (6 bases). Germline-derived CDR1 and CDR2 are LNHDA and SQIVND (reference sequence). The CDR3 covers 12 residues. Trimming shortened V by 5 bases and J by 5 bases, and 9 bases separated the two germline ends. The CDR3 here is CASSSRGETQYF. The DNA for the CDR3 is TGTGCCAGTAGTTCAAGGGGGGAGACCCAGTACTTC.

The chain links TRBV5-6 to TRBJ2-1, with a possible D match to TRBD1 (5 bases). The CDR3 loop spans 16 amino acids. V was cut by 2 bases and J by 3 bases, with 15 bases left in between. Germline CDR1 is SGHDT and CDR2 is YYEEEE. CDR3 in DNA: TGTGCCAGCAGCTTTCAAGGGGCTCCCCTCTACAATGAGCAGTTCTTC. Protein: CASSFQGAPLYNEQFF.

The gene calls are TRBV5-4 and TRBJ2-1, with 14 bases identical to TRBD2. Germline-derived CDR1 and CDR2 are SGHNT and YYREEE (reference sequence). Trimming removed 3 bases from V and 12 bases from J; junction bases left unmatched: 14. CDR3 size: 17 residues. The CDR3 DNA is TGTGCCAGCAGCTCCCCGGAGACTAGCGGGAGGGGACTGGGGCAGTTCTTC. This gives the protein CASSSPETSGRGLGQFF.

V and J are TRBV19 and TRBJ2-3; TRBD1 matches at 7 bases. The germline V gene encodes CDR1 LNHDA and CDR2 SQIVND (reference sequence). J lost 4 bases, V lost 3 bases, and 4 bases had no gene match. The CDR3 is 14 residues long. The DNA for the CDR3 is TGTGCCAGTAGTATTTACAGGGGTCCAGATACGCAGTATTTT. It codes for CASSIYRGPDTQYF. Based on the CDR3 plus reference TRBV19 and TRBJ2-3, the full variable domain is DGGITQSPKYLFRKEGQNVTLSCEQNLNHDAMYWYRQDPGQGLRLIYYSQIVNDFQKGDIAEGYSVSREKKESFPLTVTSAQKNPTAFYLCASSIYRGPDTQYFGPGTRLTVL.

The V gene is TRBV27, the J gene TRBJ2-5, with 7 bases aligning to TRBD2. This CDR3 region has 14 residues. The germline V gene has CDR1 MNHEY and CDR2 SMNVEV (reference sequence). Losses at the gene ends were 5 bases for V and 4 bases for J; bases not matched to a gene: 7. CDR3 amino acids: CASSTSWGGETQYF. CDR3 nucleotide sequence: TGTGCCAGCAGTACCTCTTGGGGGGGAGAGACCCAGTACTTC.